The sequence of this T cell receptor beta chain was determined in a study of Ad26.COV2.S vaccination and SARS-CoV-2 variants. Overall study: Donor had been placed in the Ad26.COV2.S arm of the COV1001 trial.

TCRdb's copy holds only in-frame clones and misses some; the assay was immunoSEQ multiplex PCR. The data contain 350,000 to 450,000 clones, about 88% of them singletons. Stated treatment: 19 received Ad26.COV2.S at low or high dose, single or two shots; about 5 received placebo; per-sample allocation not given. Repertoires come from day 63 after the first vaccine or placebo injection. Vaccination employed an Ad26 vector expressing the Wuhan-strain SARS-CoV-2 spike. The CDR3 runs 16 residues. Unmatched junction bases numbered 13, after V lost 5 bases and J lost 6 bases. Germline V gene lookup returns CDR1 SGHVS and CDR2 FQNEAQ. Study observations and caveats: Researchers cautioned that TCR breadth and depth analyses may have underestimated total T cell responses.

Details on this clone: Antigen: not known.

This TCR was recovered from a person aged 18-60 years who received the Ad26.COV2.S COVID-19 vaccine or a placebo. Material: peripheral blood, obtained in a trial of Ad26.COV2.S vaccine versus placebo. The V call is TRBV7-8, the J call TRBJ2-1, with 7 bases fitting TRBD2. CDR3 bases: TGTGCCAGCAGCCCAAGGAGAGGGAGGGCCTTCAATGAGCAGTTCTTC. Translated: CASSPRRGRAFNEQFF. The full variable domain, its missing parts supplied by reference TRBV7-8 and TRBJ2-1, is GAGVSQSPRYKVAKRGQDVALRCDPISGHVSLFWYQQALGQGPEFLTYFQNEAQLDKSGLPSDRFFAERPEGSVSTLKIQRTQQEDSAVYLCASSPRRGRAFNEQFFGPGTRLTVL.